The 25 T cell receptor beta chains presented below share a single source sample, sequenced in a study of CD8 T cells in Susac syndrome. A quantity of about 0.5 to 1 ug RNA underwent reverse transcription using random hexamers. TCRdb redid the calling of the immunoSEQ multiplex PCR reads with MiXCR, one entry per CDR3 protein. The sample lists 180,000 or so distinct CDR3 sequences, around 95% occurring once. The sample was CD4+ T cells from PBMCs. These receptors all stem from a human donor in good health.

The V gene is TRBV20-1, the J gene TRBJ2-3; 8 nucleotides match TRBD2. CDR1 is DFQATT and CDR2 is SNEGSKA in the germline V gene (reference sequence). V lost 7 bases and J lost 2; bases outside the gene matches: 8. The CDR3 length is 14 residues. CDR3 DNA sequence: TGCAGTGTCGGGGCGGGGGGACCCACAGATACGCAGTATTTT. Protein sequence: CSVGAGGPTDTQYF.

The V call is TRBV18, the J call TRBJ1-6; TRBD1 matches at 7 bases. Trimming at V came to 1 base and at J to 2 bases, leaving 2 bases not matched to a gene. This CDR3 has 16 amino acids. CDR1 is KGHSH, CDR2 LQKENI, per germline. DNA of the CDR3: TGTGCCAGCTCACCACAGGGGGCCACCTATAATTCACCCCTCCACTTT. This sequence encodes CASSPQGATYNSPLHF. The full variable domain, its missing parts supplied by reference TRBV18 and TRBJ1-6, is NAGVMQNPRHLVRRRGQEARLRCSPMKGHSHVYWYRQLPEEGLKFMVYLQKENIIDESGMPKERFSAEFPKEGPSILRIQQVVRGDSAAYFCASSPQGATYNSPLHFGNGTRLTVT.

The chain has TRBV27 and TRBJ2-5, with a weak D call TRBD2 (5 bases). V dropped 5 bases and J dropped 2 bases, with 9 bases sitting between them. Germline assignment: CDR1 MNHEY and CDR2 SMNVEV (reference sequence). The CDR3 runs to 13 residues. CDR3 amino acids: CASSPGIQETQYF. The CDR3 DNA reads as TGTGCCAGCAGTCCGGGAATTCAAGAGACCCAGTACTTC.

The V and J genes are TRBV7-8 and TRBJ1-5; a possible D gene is TRBD1 (5 bases). The CDR3 has 16 residues. V was pared by 5 bases and J by 5 bases, with 19 bases between. Germline V gene data show CDR1 as SGHVS and CDR2 as FQNEAQ. CDR3 protein: CASSPRTPERDQPQHF. The DNA for the CDR3 is TGTGCCAGCAGCCCAAGGACACCTGAGAGGGATCAGCCCCAGCATTTT.

The rearrangement uses TRBV12-3 or TRBV12-4 and TRBJ2-1, with 8 nucleotides matching TRBD1. The trim removed 3 bases at V and 9 bases at J, leaving 4 bases unmatched. This CDR3 has 13 residues. The CDR3 is CASSFRQGSEQFF. CDR3 in DNA: TGTGCCAGCAGTTTCCGACAGGGGAGTGAGCAGTTCTTC.

The V and J genes are TRBV4-2 and TRBJ2-5, with a tentative D call TRBD2 (7 bases). The CDR3 has 19 amino acids. Trimming stripped 1 base from V and 5 bases from J, with 26 bases between. Germline lookup yields CDR1 LGHNA and CDR2 YNFKEQ. This chain's CDR3 is CASSQARTGLGGPGETQYF. Written as DNA, the CDR3 is TGTGCCAGCAGCCAAGCCCGGACGGGTCTGGGGGGGCCTGGGGAGACCCAGTACTTC.

For the CDR3, the DNA is TGTGCCAGCAGAACCGGGGGACAGCGGGCCTACGAGCAGTACTTC. As protein: CASRTGGQRAYEQYF. The chain carries TRBV6-5 and TRBJ2-7, with D possibly matching TRBD1 (7 bases). This CDR3 comprises 15 residues. V was clipped by 6 bases and J by 2 bases, with 17 bases between them. The germline gives CDR1 MNHEY, CDR2 SVGAGI.

The chain recombines TRBV15 with TRBJ1-2; a possible D gene is TRBD1 (5 bases). There are 16 residues in the CDR3. Between the trimmed V and J ends, which lost 1 base and 3 bases, there was a span of 15 bases. Germline V gene lookup returns CDR1 LNHNV and CDR2 YYDKDF (reference sequence). Here the CDR3 DNA reads TGTGCCACCAGCAGAGGGGGAGCAGGGTCGGACTATGGCTACACCTTC. This sequence encodes CATSRGGAGSDYGYTF.

This chain links TRBV20-1 with TRBJ2-3; no definite D call. Germline V gene data show CDR1 as DFQATT and CDR2 as SNEGSKA (reference sequence). This CDR3 region has 15 residues. The ends were cut back, 0 bases at V and 2 bases at J, with 12 bases in the middle. The CDR3 loop is CSARDPVRLTDTQYF. DNA of the CDR3: TGCAGTGCTAGAGATCCCGTCAGGCTCACAGATACGCAGTATTTT.

For the CDR3, the DNA is TGTGCCAGCAGTTTTCTAGCCCAAGAGACCCAGTACTTC. This translates into CASSFLAQETQYF. The rearrangement joins TRBV12-3 or TRBV12-4 to TRBJ2-5; D might be TRBD2 (5 bases). This CDR3 spans 13 amino acids. V was shortened by 3 bases and J by 1 base, with 6 bases between the two germline ends.

The V gene is TRBV3-1, the J gene TRBJ1-6; D gene ambiguous. V was cut by 1 base and J by 13 bases, with 11 bases left in between. The CDR3 loop spans 13 amino acids. The V gene's germline CDR1 is LGHDT and CDR2 YNNKEL (reference sequence). For the CDR3, the DNA is TGTGCCAGCAGCCAAGTGCAGAGAGGGCCCCTCCACTTT. This codes for CASSQVQRGPLHF.

The V gene is TRBV20-1, the J gene TRBJ2-7; D is unresolved. Trimming removed 3 bases at V and 5 bases at J, with 11 bases between. The germline V gene encodes CDR1 DFQATT and CDR2 SNEGSKA (reference sequence). This CDR3 spans 12 amino acids. For the CDR3, the DNA is TGCAGTGCTAGCGTGAGGAACCACGAGCAGTACTTC. Translated, it gives CSASVRNHEQYF.

In nucleotides, the CDR3 is TGCGCCAGCAGCTTGGCCGGAGGGATTGAAGCTTTCTTT. Protein sequence: CASSLAGGIEAFF. The V gene is TRBV5-1, the J gene TRBJ1-1; D not resolved. Germline V gene data show CDR1 as SGHRS and CDR2 as YFSETQ. The CDR3 is made up of 13 amino acids. The V end was cut by 0 bases, the J end by 7 bases, with 10 bases between.

The chain uses TRBV3-1 and TRBJ2-7; 11 nucleotides agree with TRBD2. V lost 0 bases, J lost 5 bases, and 6 bases stayed unmatched. Germline CDR1 is LGHDT and CDR2 is YNNKEL (reference sequence). The CDR3 contains 16 residues. The CDR3 DNA reads as TGTGCCAGCAGCCAAGATCTCCTAGCGGGGGGCCACGAGCAGTACTTC. This gives the protein CASSQDLLAGGHEQYF.

The chain carries TRBV5-1 and TRBJ2-3, with D possibly matching TRBD1 (6 bases). CDR1 and CDR2 (germline): SGHRS, YFSETQ. Trimming removed 4 bases from V and 0 bases from J, with 12 bases in between. CDR3 length: 15 residues. In DNA, the CDR3 is TGCGCCAGCAGCCCCGGACAGCCCAGCACAGATACGCAGTATTTT. It specifies CASSPGQPSTDTQYF.

This clonotype was seen once. This chain uses TRBV9 with TRBJ2-1; tentatively, D is TRBD2 (6 bases). From germline, CDR1 is SGDLS and CDR2 YYNGEE. This CDR3 is built from 11 residues. V was pared by 7 bases and J by 6 bases, with 8 bases between. The CDR3 DNA follows: TGTGCCAGCGGAGGGGTCAATGAGCAGTTCTTC. Protein product: CASGGVNEQFF.

The J gene is TRBJ2-3, the V gene TRBV4-2; D gene uncertain. The CDR3 consists of 14 residues. CDR1 and CDR2 from the germline V gene are LGHNA and YNFKEQ. The V end was cut by 1 base, the J end by 3 bases, with 8 bases between. As DNA, the CDR3 is TGTGCCAGCAGCCAAGGGCCAGGTACAGATACGCAGTATTTT. Protein sequence: CASSQGPGTDTQYF.

The chain employs TRBV29-1 and TRBJ2-5; D is uncertain. Germline V CDR1 and CDR2: SQVTM, ANQGSEA. The CDR3 has 11 residues. V was shortened by 1 base and J by 4 bases, with 4 bases between the two germline ends. CDR3 amino acids: CSVEVGETQYF. DNA of the CDR3: TGCAGCGTTGAAGTGGGAGAGACCCAGTACTTC.

The rearrangement uses TRBV7-2 and TRBJ1-5; D gene uncertain. V dropped 6 bases and J dropped 4 bases, with 7 bases sitting between them. The germline V gene has CDR1 SGHTA and CDR2 FQGNSA. This CDR3 comprises 12 residues. The CDR3 nucleotides read TGTGCCAGCAGAGTTGCTAATCAGCCCCAGCATTTT. It yields the protein CASRVANQPQHF.

The chain combines TRBV15 with TRBJ2-5; 9 positions agree with TRBD2. The CDR3 consists of 14 residues. Unmatched junction bases numbered 4, after V lost 5 bases and J lost 3 bases. Germline CDR1 is LNHNV and CDR2 is YYDKDF (reference sequence). This CDR3 is CATSRGGAKETQYF. Written as DNA, the CDR3 is TGTGCCACCAGCCGCGGGGGGGCCAAAGAGACCCAGTACTTC. The full variable domain, its missing parts supplied by reference TRBV15 and TRBJ2-5, is DAMVIQNPRYQVTQFGKPVTLSCSQTLNHNVMYWYQQKSSQAPKLLFHYYDKDFNNEADTPDNFQSRRPNTSFCFLDIRSPGLGDTAMYLCATSRGGAKETQYFGPGTRLLVL.

V gene TRBV19 combines with J gene TRBJ2-7; 12 nucleotides align to TRBD2. V lost 9 bases to trimming and J lost 7 bases; unmatched junction nucleotides: 10. The CDR3 is made up of 14 amino acids. Germline values: CDR1 LNHDA, CDR2 SQIVND (reference sequence). CDR3 region: CASTGLAGSGEQYF. CDR3 DNA: TGTGCCAGCACCGGACTAGCGGGGTCCGGGGAGCAGTACTTC.

The chain recombines TRBV7-9 with TRBJ2-5, with 9 bases that match TRBD2. The CDR3 covers 14 residues. The trim removed 8 bases at V and 3 bases at J, leaving 7 bases unmatched. Germline V gives CDR1 SEHNR, CDR2 FQNEAQ (reference sequence). CDR3 sequence reads: CASLAGYEKETQYF. The DNA for the CDR3 is TGTGCCAGCCTAGCGGGGTACGAAAAAGAGACCCAGTACTTC. Using reference TRBV7-9 and TRBJ2-5 for the parts outside the CDR3, the full variable domain is DTGVSQNPRHKITKRGQNVTFRCDPISEHNRLYWYRQTLGQGPEFLTYFQNEAQLEKSRLLSDRFSAERPKGSFSTLEIQRTEQGDSAMYLCASLAGYEKETQYFGPGTRLLVL.

The chain carries TRBV29-1 and TRBJ2-3; D is ambiguous. Trimming removed 5 bases from V and 2 bases from J, with 11 bases in between. The germline V gene has CDR1 SQVTM and CDR2 ANQGSEA. This CDR3 is built from 13 residues. CDR3 in amino acids: CSVLEANTDTQYF. In DNA form, the CDR3 reads TGCAGCGTTTTAGAGGCAAACACAGATACGCAGTATTTT.

The chain couples TRBV6-4 to TRBJ2-5; 8 bases match TRBD2. The CDR3 covers 15 residues. Germline assignment: CDR1 MRHNA and CDR2 SNTAGT. Losses at the gene ends were 5 bases for V and 4 bases for J; bases not matched to a gene: 9. This CDR3 reads CASSTTAGASETQYF. CDR3 in DNA: TGTGCCAGCAGTACCACAGCGGGGGCATCAGAGACCCAGTACTTC.

The gene calls are TRBV27 and TRBJ1-2; D unresolved. The CDR3 is 13 amino acids. Looked up from germline, CDR1 is MNHEY and CDR2 is SMNVEV (reference sequence). Deletions cut 5 bases from V and 2 bases from J, with 9 bases between. CDR3 DNA sequence: TGTGCCAGCAGTAGTCAGAGGAACTATGGCTACACCTTC. Translating gives CASSSQRNYGYTF.